This section outlines one T cell receptor beta chain sequence together with its context. The target antigen is unknown. CDR1 MDHEN and CDR2 SYDVKM come from the germline V gene. This CDR3 is 16 amino acids long. Trimming shortened V by 1 base and J by 9 bases, and 19 bases separated the two germline ends. The data stem from a study of shared clonotypes between healthy human individuals. Data came from immunoSEQ multiplex PCR; TCRdb stores just in-frame clones and leaves some out. This sample yields approximately 2.5 million clones, of which 93% are seen a single time; about 0.34% belongs to the top ten. Free of recent acute infections or vaccinations, the donors were healthy HIV-negative adults. Researchers partitioned CD4+ cells into CD45RA+ naive and CD45RA-negative memory subsets. General study findings and limits: Non-shared clonotypes displayed generation probabilities falling below those of clonotypes present in all four donors. Naive subsets typically showed greater estimated richness than memory subsets.

The rearrangement links TRBV28 to TRBJ2-1; D ambiguous. Sample: naive CD4+ T cells from PBMCs. Noted subset: CD45RA+ positively selected. The TCR originated in a man aged 18 to 30 in good health. Some clones in this sample may be carry-over from other donors' samples. The CDR3 region is CASSLYRPFFGGEQFF. The CDR3 DNA is TGTGCCAGCAGTTTATACCGGCCCTTTTTCGGTGGTGAGCAGTTCTTC. Full variable domain (remainder filled in from reference TRBV28 and TRBJ2-1): DVKVTQSSRYLVKRTGEKVFLECVQDMDHENMFWYRQDPGLGLRLIYFSYDVKMKEKGDIPEGYSVSREKKERFSLILESASTNQTSMYLCASSLYRPFFGGEQFFGPGTRLTVL.